This T cell receptor beta chain was identified during a study of T cell responses to AZD1222 COVID-19 vaccine. Turning to the study itself: Second-dose intervals near 4 or 12 weeks were combined.

Study observations and caveats: Females outnumbered males among donors, who were mostly white British; clonal diversity was possibly underestimated. Epitopes outside B.1.351 and B.1.1.7 mutated regions reportedly drew nearly half of spike TCRs.

For this clone: Its antigen is currently unknown.

Here immunoSEQ multiplex PCR was the method, and the copy in TCRdb shows in-frame clones only, minus some. The data hold 70,000 to 90,000 clones, with approximately 89% observed a single time. The sample in question was peripheral blood, obtained on day 0 of AZD1222 vaccination. This receptor was identified in an adult in good health.

CDR3 region: CASTRPGQGARGYTF. The CDR3 coding sequence is TGTGCCAGTACCCGCCCGGGACAGGGGGCGCGGGGCTACACCTTC. The chain joins TRBV19 to TRBJ1-2; 12 bases are shared with TRBD1. V lost 7 bases, J lost 8 bases, and 11 bases stayed unmatched. The CDR3 sequence is 15 residues long. From germline, CDR1 is LNHDA and CDR2 SQIVND (reference sequence). The full variable domain, in which reference TRBV19 and TRBJ1-2 provide the parts outside the CDR3, is DGGITQSPKYLFRKEGQNVTLSCEQNLNHDAMYWYRQDPGQGLRLIYYSQIVNDFQKGDIAEGYSVSREKKESFPLTVTSAQKNPTAFYLCASTRPGQGARGYTFGSGTRLTVV.